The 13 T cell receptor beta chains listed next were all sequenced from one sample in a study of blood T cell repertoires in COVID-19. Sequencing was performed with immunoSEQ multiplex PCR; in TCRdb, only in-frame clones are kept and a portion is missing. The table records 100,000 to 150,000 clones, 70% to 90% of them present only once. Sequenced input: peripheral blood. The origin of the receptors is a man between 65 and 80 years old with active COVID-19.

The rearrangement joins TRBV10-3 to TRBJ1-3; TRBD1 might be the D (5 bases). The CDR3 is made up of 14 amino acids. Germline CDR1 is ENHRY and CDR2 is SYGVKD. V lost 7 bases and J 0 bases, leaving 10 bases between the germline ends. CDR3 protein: CAIMGPPSGNTIYF. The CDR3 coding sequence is TGTGCCATCATGGGGCCCCCCTCTGGAAACACCATATATTTT.

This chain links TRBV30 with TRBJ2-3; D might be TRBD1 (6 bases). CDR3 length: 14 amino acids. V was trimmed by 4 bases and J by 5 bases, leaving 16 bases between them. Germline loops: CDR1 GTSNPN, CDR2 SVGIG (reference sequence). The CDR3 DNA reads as TGTGCCTGGACGCTGGGGGCCAGTAGAGATACGCAGTATTTT. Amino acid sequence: CAWTLGASRDTQYF.

This CDR3 reads CATSEPGQYPYEQYF. The DNA of the CDR3 is TGTGCCACCAGTGAACCTGGACAGTACCCCTACGAGCAGTACTTC. The genes are TRBV24-1 and TRBJ2-7; a possible D gene is TRBD1 (6 bases). V lost 4 bases to trimming and J lost 2 bases, with 14 bases between them. There are 15 residues in the CDR3. Germline V gene lookup returns CDR1 KGHDR and CDR2 SFDVKD.

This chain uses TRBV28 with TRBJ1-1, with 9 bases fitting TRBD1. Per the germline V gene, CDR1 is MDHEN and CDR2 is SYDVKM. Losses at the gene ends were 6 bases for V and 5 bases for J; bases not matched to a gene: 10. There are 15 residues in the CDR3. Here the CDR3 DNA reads TGTGCCAGCAGACCCTACAGGGGGCCGGGGACTGAAGCTTTCTTT. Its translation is CASRPYRGPGTEAFF.

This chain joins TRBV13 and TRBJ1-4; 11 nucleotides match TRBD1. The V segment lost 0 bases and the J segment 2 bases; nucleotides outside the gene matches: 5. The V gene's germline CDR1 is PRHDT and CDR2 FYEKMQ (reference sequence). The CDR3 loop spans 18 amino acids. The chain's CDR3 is CASSLGRDRGNTNEKLFF. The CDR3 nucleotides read TGTGCCAGCAGCTTAGGCCGGGACAGGGGGAACACTAATGAAAAACTGTTTTTT.

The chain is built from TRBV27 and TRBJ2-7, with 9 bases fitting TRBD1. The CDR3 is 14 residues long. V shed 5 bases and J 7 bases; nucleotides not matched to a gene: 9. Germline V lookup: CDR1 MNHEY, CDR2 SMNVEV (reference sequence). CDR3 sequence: CASSGEGQGYEQYF. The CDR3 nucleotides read TGTGCCAGCAGTGGGGAGGGACAGGGTTATGAGCAGTACTTC.

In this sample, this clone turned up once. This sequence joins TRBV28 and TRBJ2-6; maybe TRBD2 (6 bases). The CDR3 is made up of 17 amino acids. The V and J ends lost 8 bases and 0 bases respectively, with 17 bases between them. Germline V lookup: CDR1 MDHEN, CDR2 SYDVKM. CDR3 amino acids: CASGASGYTSGANVLTF. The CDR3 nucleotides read TGTGCCAGCGGGGCGAGCGGGTATACCTCTGGGGCCAACGTCCTGACTTTC.

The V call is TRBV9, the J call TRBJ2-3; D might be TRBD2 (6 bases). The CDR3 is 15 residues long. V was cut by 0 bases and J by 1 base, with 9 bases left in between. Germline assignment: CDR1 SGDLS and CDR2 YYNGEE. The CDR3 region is CASSVVASGTDTQYF. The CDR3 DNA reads TGTGCCAGCAGCGTAGTGGCTAGCGGCACAGATACGCAGTATTTT.

The CDR3 loop reads CATDRYDTEQYF. For the CDR3, the DNA is TGTGCCACTGATCGGTATGATACCGAGCAGTACTTC. The chain recombines TRBV7-9 with TRBJ2-7, with D hard to call. V lost 10 bases and J lost 6, with 16 bases in between. The CDR3 has 12 amino acids. Germline V gene lookup returns CDR1 SEHNR and CDR2 FQNEAQ (reference sequence).

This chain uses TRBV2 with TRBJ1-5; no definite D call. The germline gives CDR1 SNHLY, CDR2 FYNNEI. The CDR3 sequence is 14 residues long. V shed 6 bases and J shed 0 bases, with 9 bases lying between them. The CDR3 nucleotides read TGTGCCAGCAGAGTCGGACTTAGCAATCAGCCCCAGCATTTT. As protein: CASRVGLSNQPQHF.

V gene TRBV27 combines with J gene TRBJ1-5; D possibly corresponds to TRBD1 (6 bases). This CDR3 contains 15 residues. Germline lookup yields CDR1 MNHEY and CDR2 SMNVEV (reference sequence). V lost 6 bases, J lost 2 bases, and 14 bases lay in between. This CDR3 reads CASSRGGGGNQPQHF. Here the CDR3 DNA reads TGTGCCAGCAGCCGAGGGGGAGGGGGCAATCAGCCCCAGCATTTT.

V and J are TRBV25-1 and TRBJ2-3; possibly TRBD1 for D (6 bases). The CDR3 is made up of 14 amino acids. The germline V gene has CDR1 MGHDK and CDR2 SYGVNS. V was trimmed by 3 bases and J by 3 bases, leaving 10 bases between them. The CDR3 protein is CASSDQGRTDTQYF. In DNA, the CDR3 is TGTGCCAGCAGTGACCAGGGGCGGACAGATACGCAGTATTTT. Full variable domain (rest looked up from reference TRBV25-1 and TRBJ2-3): EADIYQTPRYLVIGTGKKITLECSQTMGHDKMYWYQQDPGMELHLIHYSYGVNSTEKGDLSSESTVSRIRTEHFPLTLESARPSHTSQYLCASSDQGRTDTQYFGPGTRLTVL.

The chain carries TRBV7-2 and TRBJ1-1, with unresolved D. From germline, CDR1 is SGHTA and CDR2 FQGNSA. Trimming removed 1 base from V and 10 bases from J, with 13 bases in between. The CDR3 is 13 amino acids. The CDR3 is CASSLGWSGGAFF. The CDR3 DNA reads TGTGCCAGCAGCTTAGGGTGGAGTGGAGGAGCTTTCTTT.